The clone carrying this T cell receptor beta chain has a count of ten or more. Each CDR3 protein is one row after TCRdb ran MiXCR on the RT-PCR reads. The repertoire holds more than 550,000 distinct CDR3 sequences, 12% to 15% seen once, with 3.6% in the top ten. This receptor was obtained from a female donor in good health, serving as a healthy control. The specimen sequenced was memory CD4+ T cells from blood.

The CDR3 protein is CASSFPSTVAGELFF. DNA of the CDR3: TGTGCCAGCAGCTTTCCCTCGACAGTCGCGGGGGAGCTGTTTTTT. V is TRBV7-9 and J is TRBJ2-2, with D tentatively TRBD1 (5 bases). There are 15 residues in the CDR3. Germline loops: CDR1 SEHNR, CDR2 FQNEAQ (reference sequence). The ends were cut back, 3 bases at V and 8 bases at J, with 16 bases in the middle.